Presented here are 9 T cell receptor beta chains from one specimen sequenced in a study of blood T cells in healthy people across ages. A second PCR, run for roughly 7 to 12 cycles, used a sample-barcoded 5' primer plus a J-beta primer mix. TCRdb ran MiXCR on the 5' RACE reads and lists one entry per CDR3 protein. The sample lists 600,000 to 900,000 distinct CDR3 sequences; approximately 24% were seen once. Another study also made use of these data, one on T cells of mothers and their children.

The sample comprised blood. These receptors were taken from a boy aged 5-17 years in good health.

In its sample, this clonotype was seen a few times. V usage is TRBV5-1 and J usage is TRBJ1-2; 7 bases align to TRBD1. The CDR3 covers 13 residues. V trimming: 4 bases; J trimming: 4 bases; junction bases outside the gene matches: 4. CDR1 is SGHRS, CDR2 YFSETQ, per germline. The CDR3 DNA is TGCGCCAGCAGCCGGGACAGACTCTATGGCTACACCTTC. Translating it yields CASSRDRLYGYTF.

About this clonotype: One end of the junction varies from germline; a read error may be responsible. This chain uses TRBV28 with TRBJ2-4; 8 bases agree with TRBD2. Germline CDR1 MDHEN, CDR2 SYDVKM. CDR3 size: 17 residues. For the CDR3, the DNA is TGTGCCAACAGTTCTAGGACTAGCCGGGGGGAGAGAAACATTCAGTACTTC. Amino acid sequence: CANSSRTSRGERNIQYF.

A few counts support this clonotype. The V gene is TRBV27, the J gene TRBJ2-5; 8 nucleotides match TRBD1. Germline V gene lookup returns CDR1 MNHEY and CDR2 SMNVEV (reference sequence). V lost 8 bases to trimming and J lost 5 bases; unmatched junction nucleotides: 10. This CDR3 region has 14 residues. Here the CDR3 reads CASSEFRGPETQYF. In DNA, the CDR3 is TGTGCCAGCTCAGAATTCAGGGGGCCGGAGACCCAGTACTTC.

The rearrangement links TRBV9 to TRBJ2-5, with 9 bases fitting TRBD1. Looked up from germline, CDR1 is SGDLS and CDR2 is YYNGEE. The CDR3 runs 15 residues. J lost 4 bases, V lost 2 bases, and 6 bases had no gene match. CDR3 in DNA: TGTGCCAGCAGCGTGGGGACAGGGATTATAGAGACCCAGTACTTC. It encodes CASSVGTGIIETQYF.

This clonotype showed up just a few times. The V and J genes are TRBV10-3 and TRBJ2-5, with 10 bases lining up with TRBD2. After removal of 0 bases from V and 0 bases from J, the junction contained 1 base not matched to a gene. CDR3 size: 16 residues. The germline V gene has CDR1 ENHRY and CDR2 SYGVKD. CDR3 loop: CAISESTSGYQETQYF. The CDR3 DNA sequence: TGTGCCATCAGTGAGTCGACTAGCGGGTACCAAGAGACCCAGTACTTC.

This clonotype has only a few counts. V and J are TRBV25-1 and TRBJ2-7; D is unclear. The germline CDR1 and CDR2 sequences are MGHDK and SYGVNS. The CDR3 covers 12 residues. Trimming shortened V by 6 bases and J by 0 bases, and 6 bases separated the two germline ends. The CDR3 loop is CASSDHSYEQYF. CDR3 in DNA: TGTGCCAGCAGCGACCACTCCTACGAGCAGTACTTC.

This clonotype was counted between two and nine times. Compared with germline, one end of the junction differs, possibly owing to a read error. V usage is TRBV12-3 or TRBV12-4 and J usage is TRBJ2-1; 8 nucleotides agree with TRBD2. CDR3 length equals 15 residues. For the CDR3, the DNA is TGTGCCAGCAGTTTAAATCGGGGGGGCGACAATGAGCGGTTCTTC. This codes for CASSLNRGGDNERFF.

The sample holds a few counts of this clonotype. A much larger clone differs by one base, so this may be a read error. The CDR3 loop reads CAGSLPGAGGHVGQYF. CDR3 bases: TGTGCCGGCAGCCTCCCCGGGGCGGGGGGACATGTTGGGCAGTACTTC. V and J are TRBV11-2 and TRBJ2-7, with 8 bases aligning to TRBD2. This CDR3 region has 16 residues. The germline V gene encodes CDR1 SGHAT and CDR2 FQNNGV.

The CDR3 nucleotides read TGTGCCAGCAGTTTAGGACAGGGGGCATTTTACGAGCAGTACTTC. Translated: CASSLGQGAFYEQYF. The J gene is TRBJ2-7, the V gene TRBV12-3 or TRBV12-4, with TRBD1 matching 10 bases. This CDR3 has 15 residues. V lost 1 base to trimming and J lost 4 bases; unmatched junction nucleotides: 4.